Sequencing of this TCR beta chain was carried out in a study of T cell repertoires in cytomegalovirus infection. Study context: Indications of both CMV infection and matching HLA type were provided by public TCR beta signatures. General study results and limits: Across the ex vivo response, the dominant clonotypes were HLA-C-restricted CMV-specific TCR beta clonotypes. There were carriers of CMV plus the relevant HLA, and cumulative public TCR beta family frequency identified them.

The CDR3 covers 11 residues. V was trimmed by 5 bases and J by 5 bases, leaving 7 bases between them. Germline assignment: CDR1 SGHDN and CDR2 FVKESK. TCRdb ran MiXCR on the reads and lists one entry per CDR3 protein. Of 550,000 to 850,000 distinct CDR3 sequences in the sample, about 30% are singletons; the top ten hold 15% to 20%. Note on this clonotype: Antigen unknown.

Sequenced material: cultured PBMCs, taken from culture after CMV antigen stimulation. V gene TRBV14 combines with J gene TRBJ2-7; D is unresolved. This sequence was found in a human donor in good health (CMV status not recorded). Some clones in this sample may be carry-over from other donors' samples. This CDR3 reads CASSIRNEQYF. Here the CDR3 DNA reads TGTGCCAGCAGCATTAGGAACGAGCAGTACTTC.